This TCR beta chain was recorded in a study of CD8 T cells in ankylosing spondylitis. V was trimmed by 3 bases and J by 5 bases, leaving 9 bases between them. Germline CDR1 SGHRS, CDR2 YFSETQ. The CDR3 has 12 residues. This clonotype was picked up many times. Its antigen is undetermined. Using quantitative 5'-RACE with molecular barcodes, the authors made TCR beta libraries. TCRdb reprocessed the 5' RACE reads via MiXCR and lists one record per CDR3 protein. The table records about 300,000 distinct CDR3 sequences, roughly 10% of them present only once. Regarding the study as a whole: A motif of 8 or 9 highly homologous TCR beta variants was seen as apparently characteristic of ankylosing spondylitis blood.

The sequencing sample was made of blood, either unsorted or a sorted T cell fraction (not recorded which). The source is a female donor with ankylosing spondylitis or in good health (not recorded which). The chain couples TRBV5-1 to TRBJ2-7; D tentatively fits TRBD1 or TRBD2 (5 bases each). CDR3 nucleotide sequence: TGCGCCAGCAGCTGGGACCTCCACGAGCAGTACTTC. Residues: CASSWDLHEQYF.